This TCR beta chain was obtained from a study of blood T cell repertoires in COVID-19 (dated by TCRdb to about 2020). In terms of the full investigation: The collaborator samples originated in the United States, Italy and Spain and spanned the acute and convalescent phases of COVID-19. The prospective study material was composed of cDNA or gDNA derived from T cells, B-cell-depleted T cells, or PBMCs. Deeply sampled blood TCRbeta repertoires from subjects exposed to, actively infected with, or recovered from COVID-19 were included in the dataset. The repertoires were made available in a free public database intended to serve as a resource for research on the immune response to SARS-CoV-2. The samples were drawn from the first 160 participants of the ongoing ImmuneRACE study and from 1,200 or so subjects provided by 6 global collaborators. A de-identified subject ID, COVID-19 status, age in years and sex were almost always included in the sample metadata. HLA class I and class II types, where available, came from metadata supplied by the sample provider rather than from assay-based typing. What the work shows at the level of the full study, not this receptor alone: How much clinical and demographic metadata was included differed by source and by participant, and the metadata was provided uncurated.

Participants in the prospective study were aged roughly 18 to 90 years, lived in some 24 United States geographic areas, and enrolled through a virtual design. In the prospective study, cohorts were assigned on the basis of participant-reported clinical history obtained from a screening survey and a study questionnaire. In the prospective study, whole blood, serum and a nasopharyngeal or oropharyngeal swab were collected from each participant by mobile phlebotomists. Over an approximately 2-month period, participants in the prospective study had the option of providing additional blood draws and questionnaires. Before DNA extraction, prospective study blood samples were shipped either frozen or at room temperature. Concerning this clone: This receptor's antigen is unknown. Base qualities were left out, and no much larger clone turns up one base away.

TCRbeta CDR3 regions were amplified from genomic DNA using the immunoSEQ Assay, a bias-controlled multiplex PCR. The source study handled its data this way. The number of nucleated cells in each sample was estimated from the amplification of reference gene primers within the assay. To quantify the absolute abundance of each unique TCRbeta CDR3 rearrangement, sequence reads were collapsed and filtered. For each sample, productive Simpson clonality was calculated by taking the square root of Simpson's diversity index across productive rearrangements. Drawn from immuneACCESS, this table holds only the in-frame rearrangements with V and J called that TCRdb kept. Clones are partly lost; checked studies trace under half to an unresolved V gene and leave the rest unexplained. V and J calls and clone size are copied from that table; D and trimming were computed from the DNA. The sample table holds hundreds of thousands of clones, of which approximately 80% were seen once. The ten biggest clones cover roughly 4.5% of the sample.

Sequences were obtained from PBMCs or T cells enriched from blood (not recorded which). This sequence originates from a man aged 25-45 years with acute COVID-19.

The sequence in DNA is TGTGCCAGCAGTGGCACAGGGACCGAGCAGTACTTC. This gives the protein CASSGTGTEQYF. The V gene is TRBV27 and the J gene is TRBJ2-7; TRBD1 might be the D gene, on 6 matching bases. The CDR3 has 12 amino acids, counting the end cysteine and phenylalanine. Just CDR3 DNA is preserved here, 36 bases in frame from base 1. V is shortened by 5 bases, J by 6 bases, and the region joining them spans 11 bases. Sequences MNHEY (CDR1) and SMNVEV (CDR2) are obtained from the germline V gene (reference sequence).